This T cell receptor (beta chain) is drawn from a study of naive and memory T cell subsets. Study results and caveats: Possibly reflecting memory cells re-expressing CD45RA, a few larger clonotypes occurred in naive repertoires, especially CD8. Each distinct alpha or beta sequence counts as one clonotype.

Cells stained for CD3, CD4, CD8, CD45RA, CD27 and viability were sorted into four CD45RA/CD27 subsets. A remark on this clonotype: Its cognate antigen is unknown.

Both TRBC1 and TRBC2 were covered by a beta constant-region primer of two equimolar oligonucleotides. Nested alpha and beta constant-region primers with the SP2 primer drove four PCR rounds on ligated cDNA. MiXCR, run by TCRdb on the UMI-ligation and nested PCR reads, gives a single entry per CDR3 protein. This sample has over 130,000 distinct CDR3 sequences, with approximately 20% found just once. This receptor was identified in a human donor in good health. Specimen: naive CD8+ T cells from blood.

CDR3 in amino acids: CASSLTSGRYNEQFF. CDR3 nucleotides: TGCGCCAGCAGCCTCACTAGCGGGAGGTACAATGAGCAGTTCTTC. The V call is TRBV4-3, the J call TRBJ2-1; 12 bases fit TRBD2. J was trimmed by 4 bases and V by 4 bases; bases with no gene match: 2. Germline V gene lookup returns CDR1 LGHNA and CDR2 YSLEER. The CDR3 length is 15 residues.